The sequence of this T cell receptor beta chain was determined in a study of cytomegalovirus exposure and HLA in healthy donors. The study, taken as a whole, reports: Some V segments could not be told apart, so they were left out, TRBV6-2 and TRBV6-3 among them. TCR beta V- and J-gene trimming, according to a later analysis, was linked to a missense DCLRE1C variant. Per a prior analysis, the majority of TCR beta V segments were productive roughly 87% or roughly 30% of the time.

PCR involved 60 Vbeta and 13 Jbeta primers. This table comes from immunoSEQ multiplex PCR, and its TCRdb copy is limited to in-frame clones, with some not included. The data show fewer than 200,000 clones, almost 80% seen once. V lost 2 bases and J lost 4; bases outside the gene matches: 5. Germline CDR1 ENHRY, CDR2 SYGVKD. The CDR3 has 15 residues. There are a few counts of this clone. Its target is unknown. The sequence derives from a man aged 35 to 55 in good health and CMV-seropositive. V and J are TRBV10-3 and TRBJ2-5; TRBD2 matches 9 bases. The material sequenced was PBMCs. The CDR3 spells CAISEGGSGRETQYF. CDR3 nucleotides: TGTGCCATCAGTGAGGGGGGTAGCGGGAGAGAGACCCAGTACTTC.